A selection of T cell receptor beta chains follows, all from one sample in a study of T cell responses to AZD1222 COVID-19 vaccine. Sequencing used immunoSEQ multiplex PCR; TCRdb keeps in-frame clones, though not all of them. The sample yields 100,000 or so clones, around 83% seen once. Sequencing was performed on peripheral blood, taken on day 0 of AZD1222 vaccination. The receptors originated from an adult in good health. The CDR3 runs from the conserved cysteine through the conserved F or W.

j_call v_call cdr3_aa
TRBJ2-1 TRBV7-2 CASSLAIAGGHNEQFF
TRBJ1-1 TRBV24-1 CATMHRGNTEAFF
TRBJ1-1 TRBV30 CAWSGGRAGAGEAFF
TRBJ2-7 TRBV5-4 CASSLAGAGSYEQYF
TRBJ2-3 TRBV20-1 CSASSPWVVGATDTQYF
TRBJ2-3 TRBV6-6 CASSLGTDTQYF
TRBJ2-6 TRBV19 CASSEFLGAVSLRSGANVLTF
TRBJ1-5 TRBV19 CASRPGRNSNQPQHF
TRBJ2-1 TRBV11-2 CASSDIYNEQFF
TRBJ2-7 TRBV29-1 CSVGTGAYEQYF
TRBJ1-2 TRBV19 CASSPRGQIYGYTF
TRBJ1-6 TRBV4-2 CASSQVRQGRSPLHF
TRBJ1-4 TRBV7-9 CASSRRRDGDEKLFF
TRBJ1-2 TRBV10-3 CAISGTGGEDYGYTF
TRBJ2-7 TRBV5-5 CASSLAPGTGYYEQYF
TRBJ2-2 TRBV3-1/TRBV3-2 CASSQSPSTGELFF
TRBJ2-7 TRBV5-1 CASSPGTGGYEQYF
TRBJ2-7 TRBV6-5 CASSSGTRWEQYF
TRBJ2-7 TRBV28 CASSLNRISYEQYF
TRBJ2-1 TRBV7-2 CASSSRGGYNEQFF
TRBJ1-1 TRBV29-1 CSVRLLNTEAFF
TRBJ2-5 TRBV7-3 CASSSSAAETQYF
TRBJ2-6 TRBV4-1 CASSQGGTGANVLTF
TRBJ2-6 TRBV28 CASSSPLGTWTSGANVLTF
TRBJ1-1 TRBV7-2 CASSLLQGRIMNTEAFF
TRBJ1-5 TRBV5-1 CASTHGDRAGQPQHF
TRBJ1-4 TRBV7-2 CASSFGQPYEKLFF